This paragraph reports one T cell receptor (beta chain). Its antigen is not known. This entry belongs to a study of T cell responses to AZD1222 COVID-19 vaccine. Whole-study results and caveats: Close to half of all spike-specific TCRs reportedly target regions of the variants that are unmutated.

Trimming took off 5 bases at V and 2 bases at J, with 12 bases between the two ends. The CDR3 contains 14 residues. Germline CDR1 and CDR2: MDHEN and SYDVKM. Profiling relied on immunoSEQ multiplex PCR, and the TCRdb table lists in-frame clones only, not all of them. The data contain fewer than 200,000 clones, almost 90% of them singletons. Second-dose groups at about 4 or about 12 weeks were pooled. The rearrangement joins TRBV28 to TRBJ1-1, with D perhaps matching TRBD1 (6 bases). The source is an adult who received the AZD1222 COVID-19 vaccine. Here the sequenced sample was peripheral blood, taken 28 days after the second AZD1222 dose. This chain's CDR3 is CASSITGINTEAFF. The CDR3 nucleotides are TGTGCCAGCAGTATTACAGGGATTAACACTGAAGCTTTCTTT.